What follows describes a single TCR beta chain. Germline assignment: CDR1 SGHRS and CDR2 YFSETQ. The CDR3 runs to 15 residues. J gave up 5 bases and V 4 bases, and 6 bases lay outside the gene matches. The data were taken from a study of Ad26.COV2.S vaccination and SARS-CoV-2 variants. At the level of the study: The study gave Ad26.COV2.S intramuscularly, once or twice 56 days apart.

Treatment specified: roughly 20 received Ad26.COV2.S at low or high dose, single or two shots; a few received placebo; per-sample allocation not given. It was on day 63 after the first vaccine or placebo injection that samples were taken. The table came from immunoSEQ multiplex PCR; TCRdb's copy has only in-frame clones and leaves some out. The sample has about 500,000 clones; approximately 90% are singletons. The receptor was derived from a person between 18 and 65 years old who received the Ad26.COV2.S COVID-19 vaccine or a placebo. Source: peripheral blood, taken in a trial of Ad26.COV2.S vaccine versus placebo. V is TRBV5-1 and J is TRBJ2-5; 12 nucleotides agree with TRBD1. The CDR3 DNA follows: TGCGCCAGCAGCACGAGGGACAGGGGGCGGGAGACCCAGTACTTC. Encoded protein: CASSTRDRGRETQYF.